This T cell receptor (beta chain) was captured in a study of T cells in Graves' hyperthyroidism and ophthalmopathy. This clonotype was seen at least ten times. Recently diagnosed hyperthyroidism of less than 2 months' duration affected patients aged 18 to 65. Trimming removed 4 bases at V and 1 base at J, with 5 bases between. The CDR3 has 12 residues. Germline CDR1 reads SEHNR; CDR2 reads FQNEAQ (reference sequence). Amplification targeted TCR beta CDR3 regions from RNA transcripts. When the TCR CDR3 underwent first-round RT-PCR, the HTBI primer set was used. TCRdb re-analysed the multiplex PCR reads in MiXCR, keeping a single row per CDR3 protein. The sample has 300,000 to 450,000 distinct CDR3 sequences, around 14% seen once; the top ten hold roughly 11%.

J is TRBJ2-7 and V is TRBV7-9, with D unclear. Sample: blood. This receptor was taken from a woman aged 55-69 years with Graves' hyperthyroidism. CDR3 in DNA: TGTGCCAGCAGCTCCCGTTCCTACGAGCAGTACTTC. Translated: CASSSRSYEQYF. Full variable domain (missing parts from reference TRBV7-9 and TRBJ2-7): DTGVSQNPRHKITKRGQNVTFRCDPISEHNRLYWYRQTLGQGPEFLTYFQNEAQLEKSRLLSDRFSAERPKGSFSTLEIQRTEQGDSAMYLCASSSRSYEQYFGPGTRLTVT.